This T cell receptor beta chain was retrieved from a study of blood T cells in healthy people across ages. With a J-beta primer mix and a sample-barcoded 5' primer, a second PCR ran roughly 6 to 11 cycles. MiXCR was run by TCRdb on the 5' RACE reads, yielding one entry per CDR3 protein. The sample carries about 1.8 million distinct CDR3 sequences, about 50% recorded once. In germline, CDR1 is SGHRS, CDR2 YFSETQ. The CDR3 consists of 14 residues. This TCR was recovered from a woman in her thirties or forties in good health. The V gene is TRBV5-1, the J gene TRBJ2-7, with D unresolved. The DNA end is more similar to TRBJ2-5, so the J call may be wrong. The source material was blood. The CDR3 protein is CASSGRATQETQYF. The CDR3 region has the DNA TGCGCCAGCAGCGGCCGGGCCACCCAAGAGACCCAGTACTTC.